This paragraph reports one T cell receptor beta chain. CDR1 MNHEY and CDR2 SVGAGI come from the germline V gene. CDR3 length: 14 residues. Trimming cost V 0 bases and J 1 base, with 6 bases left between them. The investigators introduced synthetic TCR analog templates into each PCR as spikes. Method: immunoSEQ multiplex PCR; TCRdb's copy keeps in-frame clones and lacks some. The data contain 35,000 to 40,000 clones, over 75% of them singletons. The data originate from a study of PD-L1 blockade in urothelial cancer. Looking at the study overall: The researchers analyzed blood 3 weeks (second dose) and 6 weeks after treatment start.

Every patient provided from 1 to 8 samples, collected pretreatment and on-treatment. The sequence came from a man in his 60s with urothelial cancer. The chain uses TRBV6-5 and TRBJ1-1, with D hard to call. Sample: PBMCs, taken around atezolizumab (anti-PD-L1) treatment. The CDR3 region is CASSYSTQNTEAFF. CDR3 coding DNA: TGTGCCAGCAGTTACTCGACACAGAACACTGAAGCTTTCTTT.